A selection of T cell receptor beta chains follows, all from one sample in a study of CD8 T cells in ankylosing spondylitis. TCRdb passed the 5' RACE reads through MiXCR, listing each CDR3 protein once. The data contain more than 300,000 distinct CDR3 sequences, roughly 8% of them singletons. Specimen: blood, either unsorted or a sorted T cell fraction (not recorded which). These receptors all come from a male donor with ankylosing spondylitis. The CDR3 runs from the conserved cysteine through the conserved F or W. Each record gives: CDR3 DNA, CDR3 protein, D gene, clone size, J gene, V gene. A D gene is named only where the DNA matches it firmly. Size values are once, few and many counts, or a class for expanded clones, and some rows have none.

TGCGCCAGCAGTGAGACTAGCGGGGGTAACCAAGAGACCCAGTACTTC | CASSETSGGNQETQYF | TRBD2 | - | TRBJ2-5 | TRBV10-1
TGCAGCGTTGGGCAACGGGAGTACACCGGGGAGCTGTTTTTT | CSVGQREYTGELFF | - | many | TRBJ2-2 | TRBV29-1
TGTGCCAGCAGCTTATTCCCTAGCTCTGGGGCCAACGTCCTGACTTTC | CASSLFPSSGANVLTF | - | - | TRBJ2-6 | TRBV7-9
TGTGCCAGCAGTTTAAAGGGACTAGGAGACACAGATACGCAGTATTTT | CASSLKGLGDTDTQYF | TRBD2 | - | TRBJ2-3 | TRBV27
TGTGCCAGCAGCCAAGATCCCGGGACAGGGGGCACTGAAGCTTTCTTT | CASSQDPGTGGTEAFF | TRBD1 | - | TRBJ1-1 | TRBV14
TGTGCCAGCAGCCCTGGGACAGGGAAGGGGTTCTTC | CASSPGTGKGFF | TRBD1 | few | TRBJ2-1 | TRBV7-2
TGTGCCAGCAGTAAGGGTGGAGGGGATAATTCACCCCTCCACTTT | CASSKGGGDNSPLHF | - | - | TRBJ1-6 | TRBV12-3/TRBV12-4
TGCAGCGTCCCAAGGCGGGGGGCAACAATATACAATGAGCAGTTCTTC | CSVPRRGATIYNEQFF | TRBD2 | - | TRBJ2-1 | TRBV29-1
TGTGCCAGCAGCTTGCTGAGCGGGGGGAGAGATACGCAGTATTTT | CASSLLSGGRDTQYF | TRBD2 | - | TRBJ2-3 | TRBV7-2
TGTGCCAGCAGTTTCGGAACTCAAGAGACCCAGTACTTC | CASSFGTQETQYF | - | few | TRBJ2-5 | TRBV28
TGTGCCAGCAGCTTCCGGGACAGGGGCATGAACACTGAAGCTTTCTTT | CASSFRDRGMNTEAFF | TRBD1 | - | TRBJ1-1 | TRBV7-2
TGCAGCGTATTGTCTTGGGGAGAGCAGTACTTC | CSVLSWGEQYF | - | many | TRBJ2-7 | TRBV29-1
TGCAGTGCAGAGGGTAGGGCTGCACAGCCCCAGCATTTT | CSAEGRAAQPQHF | - | few | TRBJ1-5 | TRBV20-1
TGTGCCAGCAGCCAAGAAGGACGAGGGTCTGCTGAAGCTTTCTTT | CASSQEGRGSAEAFF | - | - | TRBJ1-1 | TRBV3-1
TGTGCCAGCAGTTTCGGGGGGCTGGGCGGCTACACCTTC | CASSFGGLGGYTF | - | few | TRBJ1-2 | TRBV27
TGTGCCATCAGCGCCGACCTCGGCCTAGCGGGAGGCACTGGGGCCAACGTCCTGACTTTC | CAISADLGLAGGTGANVLTF | TRBD2 | - | TRBJ2-6 | TRBV10-3
TGCGCCGCCCCCGTAGCGGTCACCGGGGAGCTGTTTTTT | CAAPVAVTGELFF | - | - | TRBJ2-2 | TRBV10-1
TGTGCCAGCAGTGAGCAGGGGATTAATGAGCAGTTCTTC | CASSEQGINEQFF | - | few | TRBJ2-1 | TRBV2
TGTGCCAGCAGCCAAGATAGACAGCCATTCAAGCCCCAGCATTTT | CASSQDRQPFKPQHF | - | - | TRBJ1-5 | TRBV4-2
TGCGCCAGCAGCTTCGGGGCCCTCAATCAGCCCCAGCATTTT | CASSFGALNQPQHF | - | many | TRBJ1-5 | TRBV5-1
TGTGCCAGCAGTTTGCGCAGGGGGCTAAGCAATGAGCAGTTCTTC | CASSLRRGLSNEQFF | TRBD1 | few | TRBJ2-1 | TRBV28
TGTGCCAGCAGCCCCGATACAGGGTTGGTCATGAACACTGAAGCTTTCTTT | CASSPDTGLVMNTEAFF | - | many | TRBJ1-1 | TRBV4-2
TGCGCCAGCAGCTTGAAGGTTGGGTCAGATACGCAGTATTTT | CASSLKVGSDTQYF | - | - | TRBJ2-3 | TRBV5-1
TGTGCCAGCTCACCACTCTCCTACGAGCAGTACTTC | CASSPLSYEQYF | - | many | TRBJ2-7 | TRBV18
TGCAGTGCCAGACCCCTCAGGAGCTCCTACAATGAGCAGTTCTTC | CSARPLRSSYNEQFF | - | many | TRBJ2-1 | TRBV20-1
TGTGCCAGCAGTTTGGCGGGTGAGGGCTACACCTTC | CASSLAGEGYTF | - | many | TRBJ1-2 | TRBV12-3/TRBV12-4
TGCGCCAGCAGCCTCTCACCCGAGGGGGACCATGGAGGCTACACCTTC | CASSLSPEGDHGGYTF | - | few | TRBJ1-2 | TRBV4-3